A single sample gave rise to the 25 T cell receptor beta chains below, sequenced in a study of blood T cell repertoires in COVID-19. Sequencing used immunoSEQ multiplex PCR; TCRdb keeps in-frame clones, though not all of them. The sample lists 110,000 to 150,000 clones; roughly 80% were seen once. Sequenced input: peripheral blood. These receptors were collected from a man between 50 and 59 years old with active or convalescent COVID-19.

This rearrangement joins TRBV6-5 to TRBJ2-7; perhaps TRBD1 as D (5 bases). Between the trimmed V and J ends, which lost 0 bases and 6 bases, there was a span of 6 bases. The germline V gene has CDR1 MNHEY and CDR2 SVGAGI. This CDR3 is 12 amino acids long. Here the CDR3 DNA reads TGTGCCAGCAGTTACTCTAGGGGCGAGCAGTACTTC. Its translation: CASSYSRGEQYF.

Only one count was recorded for this clone. The chain has TRBV27 and TRBJ2-3; 7 bases are a match to TRBD1. Trimming cost V 6 bases and J 2 bases; bases outside gene matches: 14. The CDR3 is 17 amino acids. Per the germline V gene, CDR1 is MNHEY and CDR2 is SMNVEV (reference sequence). The CDR3 is CASSLSSSGTATDTQYF. CDR3 bases: TGTGCCAGCAGCTTGTCAAGCTCCGGGACAGCCACAGATACGCAGTATTTT.

The gene calls are TRBV28 and TRBJ2-1; 9 bases map to TRBD2. In germline, CDR1 is MDHEN, CDR2 SYDVKM. The CDR3 spans 16 residues. Germline trimming cut 4 bases from V and 3 bases from J; bases unmatched to any gene: 7. CDR3 in amino acids: CASSSAAGGHYNEQFF. CDR3 nucleotide sequence: TGTGCCAGCAGTTCGGCAGCGGGAGGTCACTACAATGAGCAGTTCTTC.

V usage is TRBV4-1 and J usage is TRBJ1-3; perhaps TRBD1 as D (6 bases). With 3 bases removed from V and 0 bases from J, the gap between germline ends came to 15 bases. The CDR3 spans 17 residues. Germline assignment: CDR1 MGHRA and CDR2 YSYEKL. In DNA, the CDR3 is TGCGCCAGCAGCCAGTCACAGGGAATGAACTCTGGAAACACCATATATTTT. This encodes CASSQSQGMNSGNTIYF.

The chain combines TRBV18 with TRBJ2-1, with TRBD2 matching over 7 bases. The germline CDR1 and CDR2 sequences are KGHSH and LQKENI. The CDR3 spans 12 residues. V shed 3 bases, J shed 8 bases, and the junction held 1 base outside the gene matches. CDR3 sequence reads: CASSPGGYEQFF. DNA of the CDR3: TGTGCCAGCTCACCGGGAGGGTATGAGCAGTTCTTC.

The chain is built from TRBV5-1 and TRBJ1-2; 7 nucleotides line up with TRBD1. Germline V gene lookup returns CDR1 SGHRS and CDR2 YFSETQ. V lost 4 bases to trimming and J lost 2 bases; unmatched junction nucleotides: 5. CDR3 length: 14 residues. CDR3 in DNA: TGCGCCAGCAGCAGAGGGGGCGCGAACTATGGCTACACCTTC. Translating it yields CASSRGGANYGYTF. Filled out from reference TRBV5-1 and TRBJ1-2, the complete variable domain reads KAGVTQTPRYLIKTRGQQVTLSCSPISGHRSVSWYQQTPGQGLQFLFEYFSETQRNKGNFPGRFSGRQFSNSRSEMNVSTLELGDSALYLCASSRGGANYGYTFGSGTRLTVV.

The J gene is TRBJ2-3, the V gene TRBV28, with D perhaps TRBD2 (6 bases). The CDR3 is 17 residues long. V lost 4 bases to trimming and J lost 6 bases, with 23 bases between them. The germline V gene has CDR1 MDHEN and CDR2 SYDVKM. CDR3 loop: CASSSSTGFGSWDTQYF. CDR3 nucleotides: TGTGCCAGCAGTTCCTCAACCGGCTTCGGGAGTTGGGATACGCAGTATTTT.

The gene calls are TRBV3-1 (or the pseudogene TRBV3-2) and TRBJ2-1; 10 nucleotides align to TRBD2. V lost 4 bases and J lost 6; bases outside the gene matches: 12. Germline V gives CDR1 LGHDT, CDR2 YNNKEL (reference sequence). The CDR3 loop spans 17 amino acids. The CDR3 loop reads CASSRVTGTSDTNEQFF. CDR3 bases: TGTGCCAGCAGCCGAGTTACCGGGACTAGCGACACCAATGAGCAGTTCTTC.

The rearrangement joins TRBV6-1 to TRBJ1-5, with 9 bases aligning to TRBD1. The V gene end was trimmed by 3 bases and the J gene end by 4 bases; junction bases not matched to a gene: 4. The CDR3 contains 15 residues. Germline lookup yields CDR1 MNHNS and CDR2 SASEGT. The CDR3 sequence: CASSDYGTGNQPQHF. The CDR3, as DNA: TGTGCCAGCAGTGATTATGGGACAGGGAATCAGCCCCAGCATTTT.

This clone was recorded only once. The chain carries TRBV21-1 and TRBJ2-1; the table assigns TRBD2, which was not confirmed against the DNA. TRBV21-1 is shown as a pseudogene. The CDR3 is 18 residues long. The CDR3 sequence is CASPKGLAVRFLYNEQFF. The CDR3 DNA reads as TGTGCCAGCCCAAAAGGACTAGCGGTCCGTTTTCTCTACAATGAGCAGTTCTTC.

The J gene is TRBJ1-5, the V gene TRBV9, with 8 bases matching TRBD1. V was clipped by 1 base and J by 4 bases; unmatched bases: 1. CDR1 is SGDLS, CDR2 YYNGEE, per germline. This CDR3 spans 14 amino acids. The CDR3 protein is CASSVQGANQPQHF. CDR3 nucleotide sequence: TGTGCCAGCAGCGTACAGGGGGCTAATCAGCCCCAGCATTTT. Full variable domain (missing parts from reference TRBV9 and TRBJ1-5): DSGVTQTPKHLITATGQRVTLRCSPRSGDLSVYWYQQSLDQGLQFLIQYYNGEERAKGNILERFSAQQFPDLHSELNLSSLELGDSALYFCASSVQGANQPQHFGDGTRLSIL.

The V and J genes are TRBV7-9 and TRBJ1-1; maybe TRBD1 (6 bases). The CDR3 has 14 amino acids. Trimming shortened V by 1 base and J by 8 bases, and 14 bases separated the two germline ends. In germline, CDR1 is SEHNR, CDR2 FQNEAQ (reference sequence). The CDR3 region is CASSLGGQGTEAFF. CDR3 sequence (DNA): TGTGCCAGCAGCTTAGGGGGGCAGGGAACCGAAGCTTTCTTT. The full variable domain, with the rest looked up from reference TRBV7-9 and TRBJ1-1, is DTGVSQNPRHKITKRGQNVTFRCDPISEHNRLYWYRQTLGQGPEFLTYFQNEAQLEKSRLLSDRFSAERPKGSFSTLEIQRTEQGDSAMYLCASSLGGQGTEAFFGQGTRLTVV.

The CDR3 DNA sequence: TGTGCCAGCAGTTTAGGAGGCGCAGATACGCAGTATTTT. It yields the protein CASSLGGADTQYF. The rearrangement uses TRBV12-3 or TRBV12-4 and TRBJ2-3; D not certain. The CDR3 totals 13 residues. Trimming stripped 1 base from V and 4 bases from J, with 6 bases between.

To note about this clone: Other DNA sequences in the same sample also yield this CDR3. This chain joins TRBV2 and TRBJ2-1; 8 bases are a match to TRBD1. CDR3 length: 15 residues. The ends lost 3 bases at V and 4 bases at J; junction bases unmatched: 5. Germline V CDR1 and CDR2: SNHLY, FYNNEI. In nucleotides, the CDR3 is TGTGCCAGCAGTGATCGACAGGGGCGATACAATGAGCAGTTCTTC. Translating it yields CASSDRQGRYNEQFF.

This chain links TRBV11-3 with TRBJ2-4; 12 positions match TRBD1. The CDR3 extends over 16 amino acids. The J segment lost 5 bases and the V segment lost 4 bases, leaving 6 bases of the junction unmatched. Per germline, CDR1 SGHNT and CDR2 YENEEA. In DNA form, the CDR3 reads TGTGCCAGCAGCTCCCATGGGACAGGGGGCGAAAACATTCAGTACTTC. This translates into CASSSHGTGGENIQYF. The whole variable domain, filled in from reference TRBV11-3 and TRBJ2-4, reads EAGVVQSPRYKIIEKKQPVAFWCNPISGHNTLYWYLQNLGQGPELLIRYENEEAVDDSQLPKDRFSAERLKGVDSTLKIQPAELGDSAVYLCASSSHGTGGENIQYFGAGTRLSVL.

The chain links TRBV7-3 to TRBJ2-5; D is uncertain. V lost 2 bases to trimming and J lost 5 bases, with 9 bases between them. In germline, CDR1 is SGHTA, CDR2 FQGTGA. CDR3 length: 13 residues. In DNA, the CDR3 is TGTGCCAGCAGCTTAGGGCATAAGGAGACCCAGTACTTC. Translated, it gives CASSLGHKETQYF.

V gene TRBV28 combines with J gene TRBJ1-5; 8 nucleotides match TRBD1. The CDR3 runs 14 residues. Germline V gives CDR1 MDHEN, CDR2 SYDVKM. With V trimmed by 8 bases and J by 4 bases, 7 bases remained unmatched. CDR3: CASEVRQGNQPQHF. Written as DNA, the CDR3 is TGTGCCAGCGAGGTTCGACAGGGGAATCAGCCCCAGCATTTT.

This clone was recorded a few times. The chain recombines TRBV7-9 with TRBJ2-2; TRBD1 matches at 8 bases. Per germline, CDR1 SEHNR and CDR2 FQNEAQ (reference sequence). The CDR3 consists of 17 residues. V dropped 4 bases and J dropped 5; count of bases not matched to a gene: 12. The CDR3 DNA reads TGTGCCAGCAGCTCACGCGGTGGACAGGGTGTAACCGGGGAGCTGTTTTTT. Protein product: CASSSRGGQGVTGELFF.

V usage is TRBV29-1 and J usage is TRBJ1-3, with 7 bases aligning to TRBD1. The CDR3 runs 15 residues. J gave up 2 bases and V 0 bases, and 4 bases lay outside the gene matches. Germline lookup yields CDR1 SQVTM and CDR2 ANQGSEA. Here the CDR3 DNA reads TGCAGCGTTGAAGATTACGGACAGGCTGGAAACACCATATATTTT. Residues: CSVEDYGQAGNTIYF.

This clone was found once. This sequence joins TRBV19 and TRBJ1-2; TRBD1 matches at 8 bases. The CDR3 totals 16 residues. The junction had 14 bases not matched to a gene; V was cut back by 7 bases and J by 4 bases. Germline-derived CDR1 and CDR2 are LNHDA and SQIVND (reference sequence). DNA of the CDR3: TGTGCCAGTAAAACCGCCGACAGGGGCAACTCCTATGGCTACACCTTC. Protein sequence: CASKTADRGNSYGYTF.

V usage is TRBV6-1 and J usage is TRBJ2-7, with 8 bases aligning to TRBD1. CDR3 length: 16 amino acids. CDR1 is MNHNS and CDR2 is SASEGT in the germline V gene. Trimming at V came to 0 bases and at J to 3 bases, leaving 7 bases not matched to a gene. The CDR3 here is CASSEADRVINYEQYF. CDR3 sequence (DNA): TGTGCCAGCAGTGAAGCGGACAGGGTTATCAACTACGAGCAGTACTTC.

The rearrangement joins TRBV30 to TRBJ1-2, with D perhaps TRBD1 (5 bases). The V gene's germline CDR1 is GTSNPN and CDR2 SVGIG (reference sequence). The CDR3 contains 14 residues. The V gene lost 0 bases and the J gene lost 8 bases, with 16 bases spanning the gap. CDR3 loop: CAWSVEGQGGGYTF. CDR3 nucleotide sequence: TGTGCCTGGAGTGTAGAAGGTCAGGGCGGCGGCTACACCTTC.

The chain employs TRBV6-1 and TRBJ2-2; TRBD2 might be the D (5 bases). The germline gives CDR1 MNHNS, CDR2 SASEGT. The CDR3 has 15 amino acids. V was shortened by 8 bases and J by 2 bases, with 15 bases between the two germline ends. CDR3 nucleotide sequence: TGTGCCAGCGCCCCTCGAAGCGGCAACACCGGGGAGCTGTTTTTT. Translating gives CASAPRSGNTGELFF.

The chain uses TRBV28 and TRBJ2-4; unclear D gene. The CDR3 spans 13 residues. Germline V gene data show CDR1 as MDHEN and CDR2 as SYDVKM. V lost 6 bases and J 0 bases, leaving 6 bases between the germline ends. The CDR3 loop is CASSPGAKNIQYF. The CDR3 DNA reads as TGTGCCAGCAGCCCGGGAGCCAAAAACATTCAGTACTTC.

This clone occurred a few times. In DNA form, the CDR3 reads TGTGCCACCAGGGACTACAACACCGGGGAGCTGTTTTTT. Translated, it gives CATRDYNTGELFF. V and J are TRBV24-1 and TRBJ2-2; D is perhaps TRBD2 (6 bases). CDR1 and CDR2 (germline): KGHDR, SFDVKD. Trimming pared 7 bases from V and 2 bases from J, leaving 7 bases between. The CDR3 sequence is 13 residues long.